The rows below give T cell receptor beta chains drawn from one sample of a study of cytomegalovirus exposure and HLA in healthy donors. Sequencing was performed with immunoSEQ multiplex PCR; in TCRdb, only in-frame clones are kept and a portion is missing. Of roughly 100,000 clones listed, approximately 81% are singletons. The sample taken for sequencing was PBMCs. The receptors here all came from a man in his late teens or twenties in good health and CMV-seropositive. Each CDR3 is given with its conserved first and last residue. A D gene is named only where the DNA matches it firmly. The size entry is marked missing in some rows and otherwise reads once, few, many or a size class.

CDR3 DNA: TGTGCCAGCAGGGGGGCCGGGGCAAGCTCCTACGAGCAGTACTTC
CDR3 protein: CASRGAGASSYEQYF
CDR3 length: 15
J gene: TRBJ2-7
D gene: -
V gene: TRBV6-1
clone size: -

CDR3 DNA: TGCGCCAGCAGCCAAGTCTCAGGGGGCGGTCAGCCCCAGCATTTT
CDR3 protein: CASSQVSGGGQPQHF
CDR3 length: 15
J gene: TRBJ1-5
D gene: TRBD1
V gene: TRBV4-1
clone size: few

CDR3 DNA: TGTGCCAGCAGCTTGGCCAAGTCGGGGCGGGGGTTTAGCGGCTACACCTTC
CDR3 protein: CASSLAKSGRGFSGYTF
CDR3 length: 17
J gene: TRBJ1-2
D gene: -
V gene: TRBV5-4
clone size: -

CDR3 DNA: TGTGCCTGGAGTGTCGGGACAGGGGATACCGAGCAGTACTTC
CDR3 protein: CAWSVGTGDTEQYF
CDR3 length: 14
J gene: TRBJ2-7
D gene: TRBD1
V gene: TRBV30
clone size: -

CDR3 DNA: TGTGCCAGCAGCCAAGATCGGGGGAATGAGCAGTTCTTC
CDR3 protein: CASSQDRGNEQFF
CDR3 length: 13
J gene: TRBJ2-1
D gene: -
V gene: TRBV14
clone size: once

CDR3 DNA: TGTGCCAGTAGTCCTCTACCCCCCGGGAGCGGGGAGACCCAGTACTTC
CDR3 protein: CASSPLPPGSGETQYF
CDR3 length: 16
J gene: TRBJ2-5
D gene: -
V gene: TRBV19
clone size: -

CDR3 DNA: TGTGCCAGCAGCCAAGCTCTAGCCCGGGAGTATGAGCAGTTCTTC
CDR3 protein: CASSQALAREYEQFF
CDR3 length: 15
J gene: TRBJ2-1
D gene: -
V gene: TRBV4-2
clone size: -

CDR3 DNA: TGTGCCAGCAGCCAAGGGACTAGCGGGATAAACGGGGAGCTGTTTTTT
CDR3 protein: CASSQGTSGINGELFF
CDR3 length: 16
J gene: TRBJ2-2
D gene: TRBD2
V gene: TRBV13
clone size: -

CDR3 DNA: TGCAGCGTTGAAGATCTAGAAGAGACTAACTATGGCTACACCTTC
CDR3 protein: CSVEDLEETNYGYTF
CDR3 length: 15
J gene: TRBJ1-2
D gene: -
V gene: TRBV29-1
clone size: -

CDR3 DNA: TGTGCCAGCAGCCTTTGGACTAGCGGGAGATCCTACAATGAGCAGTTCTTC
CDR3 protein: CASSLWTSGRSYNEQFF
CDR3 length: 17
J gene: TRBJ2-1
D gene: TRBD2
V gene: TRBV14
clone size: -

CDR3 DNA: TGTGCCAGCAGTTTAGGGGGGAGCGGCACAGATACGCAGTATTTT
CDR3 protein: CASSLGGSGTDTQYF
CDR3 length: 15
J gene: TRBJ2-3
D gene: -
V gene: TRBV27
clone size: -

CDR3 DNA: TGCGCCAGCAGCTTAACGCCTAGCGAGTACGAGCAGTACTTC
CDR3 protein: CASSLTPSEYEQYF
CDR3 length: 14
J gene: TRBJ2-7
D gene: -
V gene: TRBV5-1
clone size: -

CDR3 DNA: TGTGCCAGCTCCCGCGGACAGCACCAAGAGACCCAGTACTTC
CDR3 protein: CASSRGQHQETQYF
CDR3 length: 14
J gene: TRBJ2-5
D gene: -
V gene: TRBV7-6
clone size: -

CDR3 DNA: TGTGCCAGCAGCCTACGGGTCTCTGGAAACACCATATATTTT
CDR3 protein: CASSLRVSGNTIYF
CDR3 length: 14
J gene: TRBJ1-3
D gene: -
V gene: TRBV7-2
clone size: -

CDR3 DNA: TGTGCCAGCAGTGAAGGGGACAGACCTTACGAGCAGTACTTC
CDR3 protein: CASSEGDRPYEQYF
CDR3 length: 14
J gene: TRBJ2-7
D gene: TRBD1
V gene: TRBV2
clone size: -

CDR3 DNA: TGTGCCAGCGCTAGGCTTGATGACTATGGCTACACCTTC
CDR3 protein: CASARLDDYGYTF
CDR3 length: 13
J gene: TRBJ1-2
D gene: -
V gene: TRBV28
clone size: -

CDR3 DNA: TGCGCCAGCAGCGCAGCGGACCTAACGGGTAGCAAGCAGTACTTC
CDR3 protein: CASSAADLTGSKQYF
CDR3 length: 15
J gene: TRBJ2-7
D gene: -
V gene: TRBV5-1
clone size: -

CDR3 DNA: TGTGCCAGCAGTTCCAGGGCCCATTTTTATGAAAAACTGTTTTTT
CDR3 protein: CASSSRAHFYEKLFF
CDR3 length: 15
J gene: TRBJ1-4
D gene: -
V gene: TRBV27
clone size: -

CDR3 DNA: TGTGCCAGCAGCGCCCAATCATCCGGGACTAGCGGGAGCAATGAGCAGTTCTTC
CDR3 protein: CASSAQSSGTSGSNEQFF
CDR3 length: 18
J gene: TRBJ2-1
D gene: TRBD2
V gene: TRBV9
clone size: -

CDR3 DNA: TGCACCAGCAGCACAGGGAAGAGCTCCTACAATGAGCAGTTCTTC
CDR3 protein: CTSSTGKSSYNEQFF
CDR3 length: 15
J gene: TRBJ2-1
D gene: -
V gene: TRBV1
clone size: -

CDR3 DNA: TGTGCCAGCAGTGAAGAGGAGGGGTTCACTGAAGCTTTCTTT
CDR3 protein: CASSEEEGFTEAFF
CDR3 length: 14
J gene: TRBJ1-1
D gene: -
V gene: TRBV2
clone size: -

CDR3 DNA: TGCGCCAGCAGCCTTACTAGCGTCGCTCGGGATACGCAGTATTTT
CDR3 protein: CASSLTSVARDTQYF
CDR3 length: 15
J gene: TRBJ2-3
D gene: TRBD2
V gene: TRBV4-1
clone size: -

CDR3 DNA: TGCGCCAGCAGCTTGTATGGGACAGGGGGGATTGGCTACACCTTC
CDR3 protein: CASSLYGTGGIGYTF
CDR3 length: 15
J gene: TRBJ1-2
D gene: TRBD1
V gene: TRBV5-1
clone size: -

CDR3 DNA: TGCGCCAGCACCGTTTACGGGACTAGCGGGAGAGGCTCCTACAATGAGCAGTTCTTC
CDR3 protein: CASTVYGTSGRGSYNEQFF
CDR3 length: 19
J gene: TRBJ2-1
D gene: TRBD2
V gene: TRBV5-1
clone size: -

CDR3 DNA: TGTGCCTGGAGTGTACGAGGGAAGGCGCCCCAGCATTTT
CDR3 protein: CAWSVRGKAPQHF
CDR3 length: 13
J gene: TRBJ1-5
D gene: -
V gene: TRBV30
clone size: -

CDR3 DNA: TGTGCCATCAGTGACCCAGCCGGCGACTCACAAGAGACCCAGTACTTC
CDR3 protein: CAISDPAGDSQETQYF
CDR3 length: 16
J gene: TRBJ2-5
D gene: -
V gene: TRBV10-3
clone size: many

CDR3 DNA: TGCAGCGTTGACAGGGGGTTCTCTGGAAACACCATATATTTT
CDR3 protein: CSVDRGFSGNTIYF
CDR3 length: 14
J gene: TRBJ1-3
D gene: TRBD1
V gene: TRBV29-1
clone size: once